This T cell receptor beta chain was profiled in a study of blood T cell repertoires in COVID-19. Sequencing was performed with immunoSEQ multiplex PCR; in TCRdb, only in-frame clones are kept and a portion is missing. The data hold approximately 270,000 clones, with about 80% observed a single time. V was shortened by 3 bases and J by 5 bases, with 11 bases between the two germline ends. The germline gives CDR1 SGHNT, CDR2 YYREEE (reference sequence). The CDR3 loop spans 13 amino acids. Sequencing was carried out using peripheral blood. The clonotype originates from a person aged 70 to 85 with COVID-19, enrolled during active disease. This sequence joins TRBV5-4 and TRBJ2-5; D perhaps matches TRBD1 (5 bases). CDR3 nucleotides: TGTGCCAGCAGCTCACAGGTATCTGAGACCCAGTACTTC. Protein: CASSSQVSETQYF.